This entry concerns a single T cell receptor (beta chain). The data stem from a study of blood T cell repertoires in COVID-19. Germline CDR1 reads LGHDT; CDR2 reads YNNKEL (reference sequence). V was clipped by 6 bases and J by 5 bases; unmatched bases: 6. The CDR3 is 15 amino acids. Measured with immunoSEQ multiplex PCR; TCRdb has only the in-frame clones, and not every one. This table holds some 180,000 clones, around 79% found once. The sequence derives from a woman aged 40-49 years with COVID-19, enrolled during active disease. This rearrangement joins TRBV3-1 (or the pseudogene TRBV3-2) to TRBJ2-3; 12 bases line up with TRBD2. Sequencing was carried out using peripheral blood. The CDR3 coding sequence is TGTGCCAGCAGTCTACTAGCGGGGGGAAAAGATACGCAGTATTTT. Protein: CASSLLAGGKDTQYF.